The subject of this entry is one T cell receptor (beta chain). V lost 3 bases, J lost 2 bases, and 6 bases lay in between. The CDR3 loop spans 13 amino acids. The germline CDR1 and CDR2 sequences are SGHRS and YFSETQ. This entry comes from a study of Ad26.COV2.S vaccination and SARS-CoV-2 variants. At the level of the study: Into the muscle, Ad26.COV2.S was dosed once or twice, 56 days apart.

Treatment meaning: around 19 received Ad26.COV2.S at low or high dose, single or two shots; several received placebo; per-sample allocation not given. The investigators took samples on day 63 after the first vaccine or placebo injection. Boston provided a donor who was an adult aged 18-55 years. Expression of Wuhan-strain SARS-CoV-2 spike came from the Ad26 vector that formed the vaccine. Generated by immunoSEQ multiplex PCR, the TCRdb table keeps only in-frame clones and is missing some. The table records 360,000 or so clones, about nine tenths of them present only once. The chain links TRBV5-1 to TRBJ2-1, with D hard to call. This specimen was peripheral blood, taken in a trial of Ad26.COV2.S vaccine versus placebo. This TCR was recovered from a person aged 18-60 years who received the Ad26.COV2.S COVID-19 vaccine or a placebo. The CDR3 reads CASSSDAYNEQFF. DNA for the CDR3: TGCGCCAGCAGCTCGGACGCCTACAATGAGCAGTTCTTC.